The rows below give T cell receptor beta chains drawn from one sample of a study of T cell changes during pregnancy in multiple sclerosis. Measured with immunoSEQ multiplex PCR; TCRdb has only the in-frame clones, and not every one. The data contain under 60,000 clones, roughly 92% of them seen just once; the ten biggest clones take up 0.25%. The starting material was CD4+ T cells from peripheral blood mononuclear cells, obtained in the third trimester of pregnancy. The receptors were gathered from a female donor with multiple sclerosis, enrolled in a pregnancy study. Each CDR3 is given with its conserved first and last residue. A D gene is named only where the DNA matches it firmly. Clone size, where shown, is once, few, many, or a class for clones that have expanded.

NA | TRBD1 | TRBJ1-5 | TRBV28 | TGTGCCAGCAGTTTAATGGCGTCGGGAGGACAGGGGGCCCAGCATTTT | CASSLMASGGQGAQHF
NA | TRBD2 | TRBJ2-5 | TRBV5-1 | TGCGCCAGCAGCTTAAGTACCAGCGGGGGGCCAGGGGGTGAGACCCAGTACTTC | CASSLSTSGGPGGETQYF
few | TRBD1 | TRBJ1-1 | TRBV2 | TGTGCCAGCAACATGGACAGGGGGAGCACTGAAGCTTTCTTT | CASNMDRGSTEAFF
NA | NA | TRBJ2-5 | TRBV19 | TGTGCCAGTAGTATAGGGGCTAGCAGGGGCCAAGAGACCCAGTACTTC | CASSIGASRGQETQYF
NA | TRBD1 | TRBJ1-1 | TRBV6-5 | TGTGCCAGCACCCTGCGACAGGGAAGGACTGAAGCTTTCTTT | CASTLRQGRTEAFF
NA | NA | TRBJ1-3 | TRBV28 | TGTGCCAGCAGTTTTCGGACATCTGGAAACACCATATATTTT | CASSFRTSGNTIYF
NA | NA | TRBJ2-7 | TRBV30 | TGTGCCTGGAGTGTTCAGGGCAGGGCATGGGCCTACGAGCAGTACTTC | CAWSVQGRAWAYEQYF
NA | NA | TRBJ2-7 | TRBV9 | TGTGCCAGCAGCGTAGGAGCAGGGTCCTCCTACGAGCAGTACTTC | CASSVGAGSSYEQYF
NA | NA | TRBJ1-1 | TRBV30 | TGTGCCGGGGCCGCTGATAGGGGGACTGAAGCTTTCTTT | CAGAADRGTEAFF
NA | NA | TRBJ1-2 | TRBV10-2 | TGCGCCAGCAGGTCCGGGAACTATGGCTACACCTTC | CASRSGNYGYTF
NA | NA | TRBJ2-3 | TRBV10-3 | TGTGCCATCAATACTATCTCAGGGACAGATACGCAGTATTTT | CAINTISGTDTQYF
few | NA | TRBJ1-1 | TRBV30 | TGTGCCTGGATCCTGGGGGGGACTGAAGCTTTCTTT | CAWILGGTEAFF
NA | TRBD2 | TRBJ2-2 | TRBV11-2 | TGTGCCAGCAGTCCAAATACTAGCGGTTACACCGGGGAGCTGTTTTTT | CASSPNTSGYTGELFF
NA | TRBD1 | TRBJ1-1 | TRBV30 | TGTGCCTGGGCCAGGGGGCTGAACACTGAAGCTTTCTTT | CAWARGLNTEAFF
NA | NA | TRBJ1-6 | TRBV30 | TGTGCCTGGAGCTTTGAAGGGGGACTAAGCTCCTATAATTCACCCCTCCACTTT | CAWSFEGGLSSYNSPLHF
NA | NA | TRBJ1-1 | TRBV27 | TGTGCCAGCAGCCAAAGGGAGGACACTGAAGCTTTCTTT | CASSQREDTEAFF
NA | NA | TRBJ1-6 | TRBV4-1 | TGCGCCAGCAGCCAACGGGACGGGGGTAGTAATTCACCCCTCCACTTT | CASSQRDGGSNSPLHF
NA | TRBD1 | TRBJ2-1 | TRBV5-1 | TGCGCCAGCAGCCCTGCGTTTGACAGGGTGGGAAATGAGCAGTTCTTC | CASSPAFDRVGNEQFF
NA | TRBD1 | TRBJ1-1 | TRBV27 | TGTGCCAGCAGTAACCCGACAGGGAGTGGCATGAACACTGAAGCTTTCTTT | CASSNPTGSGMNTEAFF
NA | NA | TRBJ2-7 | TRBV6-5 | TGTGCCAGCAGTTACGCCGGGGAGCAGTACTTC | CASSYAGEQYF
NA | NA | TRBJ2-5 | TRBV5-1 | TGCGCCAGCAGCTTGGCGGTAGTCCAAGAGACCCAGTACTTC | CASSLAVVQETQYF
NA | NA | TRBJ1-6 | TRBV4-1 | TGCGCCAGCAGCCAAGATCGAGGTGTAAGCTCCTATAATTCACCCCTCCACTTT | CASSQDRGVSSYNSPLHF
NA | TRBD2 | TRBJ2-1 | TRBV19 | TGTGCCAGTAGAGGCGGGGGCTCCTACAATGAGCAGTTCTTC | CASRGGGSYNEQFF